Listed below are T cell receptor beta chains from one sample, sequenced in a study of cytomegalovirus exposure and HLA in healthy donors. Generated by immunoSEQ multiplex PCR, the TCRdb table keeps only in-frame clones and is missing some. The profile shows about 150,000 clones, roughly 92% of them singletons. Specimen: PBMCs. These TCRs come from a man in his late teens or twenties in good health and CMV-seronegative. The CDR3 runs from the conserved cysteine through the conserved F or W. Fields, in order: D gene, J gene, clone size, V gene, CDR3 DNA, CDR3 protein. D genes are given only for firm matches. Only some rows state a clone size, as once, few, many or a class for expanded clones.

>-|TRBJ2-1|-|TRBV7-9
TGTGCCAGCAGCTTCTACGGGTCTTCAAACAATGAGCAGTTCTTC
CASSFYGSSNNEQFF
>-|TRBJ1-2|-|TRBV4-1
TGCGCCAGCAGCCAAACACAGAACTATGGCTACACCTTC
CASSQTQNYGYTF
>-|TRBJ1-1|-|TRBV5-4
TGTGCCAGCAGCTTTGACGGGGACACTGAAGCTTTCTTT
CASSFDGDTEAFF
>-|TRBJ1-2|-|TRBV28
TGTGCCAGCAGTCCCCGGACACCCCGAGGCTATGGCTACACCTTC
CASSPRTPRGYGYTF
>-|TRBJ1-5|once|TRBV7-2
TGTGCCAGCAGTCGAGGACAGTATAGCAATCAGCCCCAGCATTTT
CASSRGQYSNQPQHF
>-|TRBJ1-5|-|TRBV27
TGTGCCAGCAGCCCCCTCGGTGGCAATCAGCCCCAGCATTTT
CASSPLGGNQPQHF
>TRBD1|TRBJ2-2|-|TRBV5-1
TGCGCCAGCAGCCCCGGGACAGGGGTTACCGGGGAGCTGTTTTTT
CASSPGTGVTGELFF
>-|TRBJ1-5|-|TRBV19
TGTGCCAGTTCCTATAGGGGTGTGGGGAATCAGCCCCAGCATTTT
CASSYRGVGNQPQHF
>-|TRBJ1-2|-|TRBV7-9
TGTGCCAGCAGCTCGAGGACATCTACCAACTATGGCTACACCTTC
CASSSRTSTNYGYTF
>TRBD1|TRBJ1-3|-|TRBV19
TGTGCCAGTAGCCTCTCGACAGGGATGACTGGAAACACCATATATTTT
CASSLSTGMTGNTIYF
>TRBD2|TRBJ2-1|-|TRBV9
TGTGCCAGCAGCGGGACTAGCGGACTCTACAATGAGCAGTTCTTC
CASSGTSGLYNEQFF
>TRBD1|TRBJ1-2|-|TRBV6-1
TGTGCCAGCAGTGAAGAGACAGGGGGCGGCTATGGCTACACCTTC
CASSEETGGGYGYTF
>TRBD2|TRBJ2-3|-|TRBV14
TGTGCCAGCAGCCCCCTGGCGGGAGCAGATACGCAGTATTTT
CASSPLAGADTQYF
>-|TRBJ1-2|once|TRBV5-6
TGTGCCAGCAGCTTGGCCCTAGCCAGGATCTATGGCTACACCTTC
CASSLALARIYGYTF
>-|TRBJ1-2|-|TRBV6-4
TGTGCCAGCAGAGACCAGGGAAAAGGGTCGGGCGGCTACACCTTC
CASRDQGKGSGGYTF
>TRBD1|TRBJ1-2|-|TRBV28
TGTGCCAGCAGTTCTCAGGGGGCTGGTGGCTACACCTTC
CASSSQGAGGYTF
>TRBD1|TRBJ1-1|once|TRBV19
TGTGCCAGTAGGCCCGGACAGGCCAGGAACACTGAAGCTTTCTTT
CASRPGQARNTEAFF
>-|TRBJ1-5|-|TRBV27
TGTGCCAGCAGTTTATGGGGGGACAATCAGCCCCAGCATTTT
CASSLWGDNQPQHF
>-|TRBJ2-1|-|TRBV9
TGTGCCAGCAGCGTAGCTTGGCGGGCGCCCTACAATGAGCAGTTCTTC
CASSVAWRAPYNEQFF
>TRBD2|TRBJ2-1|-|TRBV5-4
TGTGCCAGCAGCTCAAAGCGGGGGGGCCGAAATGAGCAGTTCTTC
CASSSKRGGRNEQFF
>-|TRBJ2-5|-|TRBV6-1
TGTGCCAGCGCCTCGGGGGAATACCAAGAGACCCAGTACTTC
CASASGEYQETQYF
>-|TRBJ2-5|-|TRBV2
TGTGCCAGCAGTGGCGGCAGGGGATACCAAGAGACCCAGTACTTC
CASSGGRGYQETQYF
>TRBD1|TRBJ2-1|-|TRBV9
TGTGCCAGCACCCGAGAGACAGGGACGGGCAATGAGCAGTTCTTC
CASTRETGTGNEQFF
>TRBD1|TRBJ1-1|-|TRBV6-5
TGTGCCAGCAGCCCTCGACAGGGCATGAACACTGAAGCTTTCTTT
CASSPRQGMNTEAFF
>TRBD1|TRBJ1-1|-|TRBV7-2
TGTGCCAGCTTTAACAGGGGGCCAGACACTGAAGCTTTCTTT
CASFNRGPDTEAFF
>TRBD2|TRBJ2-7|-|TRBV5-1
TGCGCCAGCAGCTTATTGGTAGCGGGGGACGAGCAGTACTTC
CASSLLVAGDEQYF
>-|TRBJ1-4|once|TRBV7-8
TGTGCCAGCAGCTTAGAGCACAGGGTGGCGACTAATGAAAAACTGTTTTTT
CASSLEHRVATNEKLFF
>-|TRBJ1-3|-|TRBV5-1
TGCGCCAGCAGCTTGACCGACGGGACTGGAAACACCATATATTTT
CASSLTDGTGNTIYF
>-|TRBJ2-7|-|TRBV9
TGTGCCAGCAGTGACAGACCGAATTTCTCCTACGAGCAGTACTTC
CASSDRPNFSYEQYF
>-|TRBJ2-3|-|TRBV2
TGTGCCAGCAGGGGGACACCTAGCACAGATACGCAGTATTTT
CASRGTPSTDTQYF
>-|TRBJ2-5|-|TRBV11-2
TGTGCCAGCAGCTCTAGTAGTTTGGCGCGGAGTCAAGAGACCCAGTACTTC
CASSSSSLARSQETQYF
>TRBD1|TRBJ1-1|-|TRBV11-2
TGTGCCAGCAGCTTCTCGAGGACAGGGGCTACTGAAGCTTTCTTT
CASSFSRTGATEAFF
>-|TRBJ1-2|-|TRBV18
TGTGCCAGCTCACCCTGGGACACAAACTATGGCTACACCTTC
CASSPWDTNYGYTF